This entry lists 30 T cell receptor beta chains sequenced from one sample in a study of shared clonotypes between healthy human individuals. Sequenced by immunoSEQ multiplex PCR; TCRdb stores in-frame clones only, minus some. The sample has roughly 2,000,000 clones, 93% seen once. The naive CD8 subset, CD45RO-negative cells positively selected for CCR7, excluded terminally differentiated effector memory CD45RA+ cells. Material: naive CD8+ T cells from PBMCs. All receptors derive from a man younger than 30 in good health. Some clones in this sample may be carry-over from other donors' samples.

The chain combines TRBV7-9 with TRBJ2-2; TRBD2 aligns across 10 bases. The V and J ends lost 5 bases and 2 bases, in that order; junction bases with no gene match: 8. CDR3 length: 17 residues. The V gene's germline CDR1 is SEHNR and CDR2 FQNEAQ (reference sequence). The CDR3 region is CASSPGLAGDNTGELFF. The CDR3 DNA follows: TGTGCCAGCAGCCCTGGGCTAGCGGGAGACAACACCGGGGAGCTGTTTTTT.

The rearrangement uses TRBV19 and TRBJ2-5; 8 bases map to TRBD2. V lost 8 bases to trimming and J lost 5 bases; unmatched junction nucleotides: 10. Germline CDR1 and CDR2: LNHDA and SQIVND (reference sequence). The CDR3 is 14 residues long. The chain's CDR3 is CASRPGGADETQYF. DNA for the CDR3: TGTGCCAGTCGTCCGGGGGGGGCTGACGAGACCCAGTACTTC.

The genes are TRBV4-3 and TRBJ2-1, with 12 bases identical to TRBD2. This CDR3 has 16 residues. Germline assignment: CDR1 LGHNA and CDR2 YSLEER. Germline trimming cut 3 bases from V and 5 bases from J; bases unmatched to any gene: 5. This CDR3 reads CASSHSPSGRDNEQFF. The CDR3 DNA sequence: TGCGCCAGCAGCCATTCTCCTAGCGGGAGGGACAATGAGCAGTTCTTC.

J is TRBJ2-1 and V is TRBV9; 8 bases are shared with TRBD2. CDR1 SGDLS and CDR2 YYNGEE come from the germline V gene. Unmatched junction bases numbered 6, after V lost 3 bases and J lost 7 bases. CDR3 length: 14 amino acids. The CDR3 region has the DNA TGTGCCAGCAGCGAAACTAGCGGCGAAAATGAGCAGTTCTTC. This sequence encodes CASSETSGENEQFF.

This clone was found once. The V gene is TRBV7-9, the J gene TRBJ2-1; no clear D gene. CDR3 length: 17 residues. Trimming left V 1 base short and J 9 bases short, with 22 bases between. The germline gives CDR1 SEHNR, CDR2 FQNEAQ (reference sequence). For the CDR3, the DNA is TGTGCCAGCAGCTTAGTGTCTGGGCCGCTTCGAGTCCGTGAGCAGTTCTTC. Translated: CASSLVSGPLRVREQFF.

CDR3 amino acids: CASSPQDRGFNQPQHF. The CDR3 DNA reads as TGTGCCAGCTCACCACAGGACAGGGGCTTTAATCAGCCCCAGCATTTT. V and J are TRBV18 and TRBJ1-5; TRBD1 matches 9 bases. CDR3 length: 16 amino acids. V shed 1 base and J 4 bases; nucleotides not matched to a gene: 5. Germline CDR1 is KGHSH and CDR2 is LQKENI.

This chain joins TRBV6-5 and TRBJ2-1; D remains unclear. Trimming removed 4 bases at V and 7 bases at J, with 8 bases between. The germline V gene has CDR1 MNHEY and CDR2 SVGAGI. The CDR3 runs to 12 residues. The CDR3 reads CASSSLENEQFF. CDR3 nucleotide sequence: TGTGCCAGCAGTTCCCTCGAAAATGAGCAGTTCTTC.

The table lists this clone with a count of one. V and J are TRBV27 and TRBJ2-1; 7 nucleotides align to TRBD2. The V segment lost 1 base and the J segment 0 bases; nucleotides outside the gene matches: 6. This CDR3 has 17 residues. Looked up from germline, CDR1 is MNHEY and CDR2 is SMNVEV (reference sequence). The CDR3 here is CASSLLFGGSSYNEQFF. The DNA of the CDR3 is TGTGCCAGCAGTTTATTGTTCGGCGGGAGCTCCTACAATGAGCAGTTCTTC.

The chain combines TRBV9 with TRBJ2-1; weak D call: TRBD2 (5 bases). Germline CDR1 is SGDLS and CDR2 is YYNGEE. There are 12 residues in the CDR3. V dropped 0 bases and J dropped 8 bases, with 6 bases sitting between them. CDR3 loop: CASSVVEDEQFF. In DNA, the CDR3 is TGTGCCAGCAGCGTAGTGGAGGATGAGCAGTTCTTC.

The genes are TRBV6-1 and TRBJ2-5; 8 bases agree with TRBD1. Per germline, CDR1 MNHNS and CDR2 SASEGT. This CDR3 is 16 amino acids long. V trimming: 4 bases; J trimming: 4 bases; junction bases outside the gene matches: 11. The CDR3 loop reads CASSVITGGVGETQYF. The CDR3 nucleotides read TGTGCCAGCAGTGTGATAACAGGGGGTGTAGGAGAGACCCAGTACTTC.

About this clone: Other nucleotide sequences from this sample produce the same CDR3. The chain uses TRBV27 and TRBJ2-1; D gene ambiguous. This CDR3 has 13 amino acids. Deletions cut 5 bases from V and 6 bases from J, with 11 bases between. Germline V lookup: CDR1 MNHEY, CDR2 SMNVEV (reference sequence). The CDR3 DNA sequence: TGTGCCAGCAGTCTCTCAAAAATCAATGAGCAGTTCTTC. Translating it yields CASSLSKINEQFF.

The chain is built from TRBV2 and TRBJ2-2; tentative D call: TRBD1 (6 bases). CDR3 length: 16 amino acids. The germline CDR1 and CDR2 sequences are SNHLY and FYNNEI. The V and J ends lost 2 bases and 5 bases respectively, with 15 bases between them. The DNA of the CDR3 is TGTGCCAGCAGTGAATTGAATGGGGGCTGGACCGGGGAGCTGTTTTTT. It is translated as CASSELNGGWTGELFF.

The V and J genes are TRBV9 and TRBJ2-7; 10 nucleotides line up with TRBD2. Germline V CDR1 and CDR2: SGDLS, YYNGEE. V was clipped by 1 base and J by 6 bases; unmatched bases: 1. The CDR3 extends over 13 amino acids. CDR3 in DNA: TGTGCCAGCAGCGTAACTAGCGGGACCGAGCAGTACTTC. It yields the protein CASSVTSGTEQYF.

The chain recombines TRBV16 with TRBJ2-3, with 8 bases that match TRBD2. The V gene end was trimmed by 1 base and the J gene end by 2 bases; junction bases not matched to a gene: 5. The CDR3 spans 16 residues. The germline V gene encodes CDR1 KGHSY and CDR2 FQNENV. CDR3 sequence (DNA): TGTGCCAGCAGCCAATGGTCTAGCGGGTACACAGATACGCAGTATTTT. It yields the protein CASSQWSSGYTDTQYF. Together with reference TRBV16 and TRBJ2-3, the CDR3 gives the full variable domain: GEEVAQTPKHLVRGEGQKAKLYCAPIKGHSYVFWYQQVLKNEFKFLISFQNENVFDETGMPKERFSAKCLPNSPCSLEIQATKLEDSAVYFCASSQWSSGYTDTQYFGPGTRLTVL.

The chain is built from TRBV5-1 and TRBJ1-1; no clear D. CDR3 size: 11 residues. Germline V CDR1 and CDR2: SGHRS, YFSETQ. Trimming shortened V by 0 bases and J by 8 bases, and 5 bases separated the two germline ends. Here the CDR3 reads CASSLAEEAFF. As DNA, the CDR3 is TGCGCCAGCAGCTTGGCCGAGGAAGCTTTCTTT. The variable domain in full, completed from reference TRBV5-1 and TRBJ1-1, reads KAGVTQTPRYLIKTRGQQVTLSCSPISGHRSVSWYQQTPGQGLQFLFEYFSETQRNKGNFPGRFSGRQFSNSRSEMNVSTLELGDSALYLCASSLAEEAFFGQGTRLTVV.

The chain combines TRBV2 with TRBJ1-2, with D possibly TRBD1 on 6 matching bases. Trimming cost V 9 bases and J 8 bases, with 22 bases left between them. Germline V gene data show CDR1 as SNHLY and CDR2 as FYNNEI. The CDR3 is 14 residues long. As DNA, the CDR3 is TGTGCCAGTGGGGGCTCGGCAGCCAATCGGGGCTACACCTTC. Protein product: CASGGSAANRGYTF.

The chain joins TRBV19 to TRBJ2-7; a possible D gene is TRBD1 (5 bases). The germline V gene has CDR1 LNHDA and CDR2 SQIVND (reference sequence). This CDR3 has 14 residues. Trimming removed 3 bases from V and 0 bases from J, with 9 bases in between. Here the CDR3 reads CASSIQGSSYEQYF. The CDR3 DNA reads TGTGCCAGTAGTATTCAGGGATCCTCCTACGAGCAGTACTTC.

This chain links TRBV7-9 with TRBJ2-5; D is undetermined. With the DNA end fitting TRBJ2-7 better, the J assignment may be wrong. Germline CDR1 reads SEHNR; CDR2 reads FQNEAQ (reference sequence). CDR3 size: 11 residues. CDR3 sequence reads: CASSLVGEQYF. The CDR3, as DNA: TGTGCCAGCAGCTTAGTCGGCGAGCAGTACTTC.

In this sample, this clone turned up once. This chain joins TRBV28 and TRBJ2-1; D might be TRBD1 or TRBD2, each matching 6 bases. The germline V gene has CDR1 MDHEN and CDR2 SYDVKM. V was clipped by 2 bases and J by 9 bases, with 14 bases between them. This CDR3 region has 14 residues. CDR3 in amino acids: CASSLGGGGSEQFF. CDR3 sequence (DNA): TGTGCCAGCAGTTTAGGAGGGGGTGGCAGTGAGCAGTTCTTC.

This chain uses TRBV5-1 with TRBJ1-2, with 9 bases identical to TRBD1. V was pared by 4 bases and J by 6 bases, with 10 bases of the junction left unmatched. The CDR3 sequence is 15 residues long. Germline V gene sequence: CDR1 SGHRS, CDR2 YFSETQ. CDR3 nucleotide sequence: TGCGCCAGCAGCCCGCCAGGACAGGGGCCCGATGGCTACACCTTC. Residues: CASSPPGQGPDGYTF. The complete variable domain, with remaining parts taken from reference TRBV5-1 and TRBJ1-2, reads KAGVTQTPRYLIKTRGQQVTLSCSPISGHRSVSWYQQTPGQGLQFLFEYFSETQRNKGNFPGRFSGRQFSNSRSEMNVSTLELGDSALYLCASSPPGQGPDGYTFGSGTRLTVV.

This chain uses TRBV2 with TRBJ2-6; D is undetermined. Trimming shortened V by 6 bases and J by 0 bases, and 15 bases separated the two germline ends. The CDR3 totals 17 residues. Germline CDR1 and CDR2: SNHLY and FYNNEI. Here the CDR3 reads CASSEPIDNSGANVLTF. The CDR3 region has the DNA TGTGCCAGCAGCGAACCTATAGACAACTCTGGGGCCAACGTCCTGACTTTC.

A remark on this clone: Other DNA sequences in the sample encode the same CDR3. The chain is built from TRBV15 and TRBJ2-2; D unresolved. This CDR3 region has 13 residues. Trimming removed 3 bases from V and 1 base from J, with 3 bases in between. From germline, CDR1 is LNHNV and CDR2 YYDKDF (reference sequence). In nucleotides, the CDR3 is TGTGCCACCAGCAGCCGGAACACCGGGGAGCTGTTTTTT. Translating it yields CATSSRNTGELFF.

The J gene is TRBJ2-1, the V gene TRBV14; D is perhaps TRBD2 (5 bases). The CDR3 length is 15 residues. The V gene lost 4 bases and the J gene lost 3 bases, with 13 bases spanning the gap. Germline assignment: CDR1 SGHDN and CDR2 FVKESK. CDR3 region: CASSPSGRNYNEQFF. The CDR3 bases are TGTGCCAGCAGCCCCAGCGGACGGAACTACAATGAGCAGTTCTTC.

This clone was counted a few times. Different DNA sequences within this sample yield the same CDR3. J is TRBJ1-1 and V is TRBV27, with D hard to call. The ends were cut back, 3 bases at V and 1 base at J, with 6 bases in the middle. Germline CDR1 is MNHEY and CDR2 is SMNVEV (reference sequence). The CDR3 loop spans 13 amino acids. CDR3 residues: CASSLGANTEAFF. CDR3 nucleotides: TGTGCCAGCAGTTTGGGCGCGAACACTGAAGCTTTCTTT.

The chain uses TRBV27 and TRBJ2-1, with D unresolved. Germline values: CDR1 MNHEY, CDR2 SMNVEV (reference sequence). The CDR3 runs to 13 residues. V dropped 3 bases and J dropped 5 bases, with 8 bases sitting between them. CDR3 nucleotides: TGTGCCAGCAGTTTTGTCTATAACAATGAGCAGTTCTTC. Protein product: CASSFVYNNEQFF.

Turning to this clone: Within the sample, other DNA sequences also encode this same CDR3. The gene calls are TRBV28 and TRBJ2-3; D gene uncertain. CDR1 and CDR2 from the germline V gene are MDHEN and SYDVKM. The CDR3 contains 13 residues. V shed 2 bases and J shed 4 bases, with 7 bases lying between them. CDR3 sequence reads: CASSLIPADTQYF. The DNA for the CDR3 is TGTGCCAGCAGTTTAATCCCGGCAGATACGCAGTATTTT.

This rearrangement joins TRBV2 to TRBJ1-2; D ambiguous. The CDR3 has 13 amino acids. Per germline, CDR1 SNHLY and CDR2 FYNNEI. Trimming pared 8 bases from V and 8 bases from J, leaving 18 bases between. The CDR3 region is CASPPPRGGGYTF. In nucleotides, the CDR3 is TGTGCCAGCCCGCCCCCCAGAGGCGGGGGCTACACCTTC.

Worth noting for this clone: At one boundary the junction diverges from the germline segment, which might be a read error. This chain uses TRBV11-2 with TRBJ2-7; 9 bases line up with TRBD2. Germline V gene data show CDR1 as SGHAT and CDR2 as FQNNGV. The CDR3 runs to 17 residues. In DNA form, the CDR3 reads TGCGCCAGCAGCCAAGCGGCTAGCGGGATCATACCCTACGAGCAGTACTTC. Translation: CASSQAASGIIPYEQYF.

The chain couples TRBV19 to TRBJ1-5, with 11 positions matching TRBD1. Germline V CDR1 and CDR2: LNHDA, SQIVND (reference sequence). Losses at the gene ends were 5 bases for V and 6 bases for J; bases not matched to a gene: 6. The CDR3 consists of 15 residues. CDR3 in DNA: TGTGCCAGTAGTGAACCGGGACAGGGGGGTCAGCCCCAGCATTTT. This sequence encodes CASSEPGQGGQPQHF. The full variable domain, with the rest looked up from reference TRBV19 and TRBJ1-5, is DGGITQSPKYLFRKEGQNVTLSCEQNLNHDAMYWYRQDPGQGLRLIYYSQIVNDFQKGDIAEGYSVSREKKESFPLTVTSAQKNPTAFYLCASSEPGQGGQPQHFGDGTRLSIL.

The gene calls are TRBV19 and TRBJ1-1; D may be TRBD1 (5 bases). CDR3 length equals 15 residues. CDR1 and CDR2 (germline): LNHDA, SQIVND (reference sequence). V lost 0 bases and J 6 bases, leaving 14 bases between the germline ends. The CDR3 nucleotides read TGTGCCAGTAGTATAGAACCGGGACTGTCACCTGAAGCTTTCTTT. Translating it yields CASSIEPGLSPEAFF.